This passage covers 5 T cell receptor beta chains from one sample sequenced in a study of blood T cell repertoires in COVID-19. The data were produced by immunoSEQ multiplex PCR, yet TCRdb's version contains in-frame clones alone and is incomplete. The sample shows about 230,000 clones, 75% to 85% of them seen only once. The sample taken for sequencing was peripheral blood. Receptors were obtained from a woman aged 50 to 65 with acute or convalescent COVID-19.

The chain joins TRBV4-1 to TRBJ1-4; D is unclear. Germline loops: CDR1 MGHRA, CDR2 YSYEKL. The CDR3 covers 16 residues. Trimming stripped 0 bases from V and 0 bases from J, with 8 bases between. This CDR3 is CASSQDRGATNEKLFF. DNA of the CDR3: TGCGCCAGCAGCCAAGATCGGGGAGCAACTAATGAAAAACTGTTTTTT.

A remark on this clone: Sequence at one end of the junction differs from germline and may be a read error. The chain couples TRBV6-1 to TRBJ1-2; 7 bases agree with TRBD1. There are 15 residues in the CDR3. The V gene's germline CDR1 is MNHNS and CDR2 SASEGT. The CDR3 DNA reads as TGTGCCAGCAGTGAAGGGACAGGATCTAACTATGGCCACACCTTC. It encodes CASSEGTGSNYGHTF.

In DNA, the CDR3 is TGTGCCAGCAGCTTAGATTCCGGGTGGGGCAACACCATATATTTT. Translation: CASSLDSGWGNTIYF. The chain links TRBV7-6 to TRBJ1-3, with D perhaps matching TRBD1 (5 bases). V lost 1 base, J lost 7 bases, and 14 bases lay in between. Germline values: CDR1 SGHVS, CDR2 FNYEAQ. The CDR3 extends over 15 amino acids.

This chain connects TRBV7-3 to TRBJ2-3; D possibly corresponds to TRBD2 (6 bases). Looked up from germline, CDR1 is SGHTA and CDR2 is FQGTGA. The CDR3 consists of 14 residues. V was cut by 5 bases and J by 7 bases, with 16 bases left in between. The CDR3 DNA reads TGTGCCAGCAGCGCCCCGGGACTGCCGAATACGCAGTATTTT. It specifies CASSAPGLPNTQYF. The entire variable domain, with the rest obtained from reference TRBV7-3 and TRBJ2-3, is as follows: GAGVSQTPSNKVTEKGKYVELRCDPISGHTALYWYRQSLGQGPEFLIYFQGTGAADDSGLPNDRFFAVRPEGSVSTLKIQRTERGDSAVYLCASSAPGLPNTQYFGPGTRLTVL.

The rearrangement links TRBV27 to TRBJ2-1; 12 bases map to TRBD2. The V gene's germline CDR1 is MNHEY and CDR2 SMNVEV (reference sequence). J was trimmed by 4 bases and V by 6 bases; bases with no gene match: 4. The CDR3 is 15 residues long. The CDR3 region is CASSFTSGGYNEQFF. The CDR3 nucleotides read TGTGCCAGCAGCTTCACTAGCGGGGGGTACAATGAGCAGTTCTTC.